This T cell receptor (beta chain) was sequenced for a study of blood T cell repertoires in COVID-19. Study information: The origin of the acute and convalescent COVID-19 samples was the United States, Italy and Spain.

Repertoires were generated with immunoSEQ multiplex PCR, while TCRdb's copy carries only in-frame clones and drops some. The sample includes 350,000 to 450,000 clones, around four fifths of them seen just once. Allocation to cohorts depended on clinical history reported by the participants. This CDR3 region has 13 residues. V was clipped by 6 bases and J by 5 bases, with 13 bases between them. Input material: PBMCs or T cells enriched from blood (not recorded which). V usage is TRBV12-3 or TRBV12-4 and J usage is TRBJ1-2; D remains unclear. The sequence was collected from a woman between 50 and 59 years old who had recovered from COVID-19. The CDR3 region is CASRPKAGYGYTF. The CDR3 coding sequence is TGTGCCAGCAGACCGAAGGCGGGATATGGCTACACCTTC.